This entry lists 3 T cell receptor beta chains sequenced from one sample in a study of blood T cell repertoires in COVID-19. Sequenced by immunoSEQ multiplex PCR; TCRdb stores in-frame clones only, minus some. The table has approximately 180,000 clones, around 82% seen once. The sequenced sample was PBMCs or T cells enriched from blood (not recorded which). The receptors were sampled from a woman aged 55-70 years with acute COVID-19.

The rearrangement links TRBV30 to TRBJ2-5; D possibly corresponds to TRBD2 (5 bases). Germline V gene sequence: CDR1 GTSNPN, CDR2 SVGIG (reference sequence). CDR3 length: 13 residues. V lost 5 bases and J lost 2, with 12 bases in between. The CDR3 DNA reads as TGTGCCTGGGGACTCTTAAATCAAGAGACCCAGTACTTC. It yields the protein CAWGLLNQETQYF.

The chain has TRBV10-1 and TRBJ1-1; a possible D gene is TRBD1 (5 bases). The CDR3 is 14 residues long. Trimming took off 5 bases at V and 0 bases at J, with 10 bases between the two ends. Germline values: CDR1 WNHNN, CDR2 SYGVQD (reference sequence). The chain's CDR3 is CASSPGILNTEAFF. Written as DNA, the CDR3 is TGCGCCAGCAGTCCAGGGATTTTGAACACTGAAGCTTTCTTT.

J is TRBJ1-2 and V is TRBV6-6, with D possibly being TRBD1 (6 bases). This CDR3 spans 15 amino acids. CDR1 and CDR2 from the germline V gene are MNHNY and SVGAGI (reference sequence). Trimming took off 4 bases at V and 5 bases at J, with 17 bases between the two ends. The chain's CDR3 is CASSSWTALRYGYTF. The CDR3 DNA reads TGTGCCAGCAGTTCATGGACAGCTCTCCGTTATGGCTACACCTTC.